One sample yielded the 32 T cell receptor beta chains listed below, sequenced in a study of T cells after posttransplantation cyclophosphamide. Treatment was busulfan-fludarabine conditioning, a marrow graft, and cyclophosphamide on days +3 and +4. Produced via immunoSEQ multiplex PCR; TCRdb's table is partial and in-frame only. The specimen gives 4,500 to 6,500 clones without singletons; the ten biggest hold around 16%. The sequenced sample was PBMCs, obtained after allogeneic stem cell transplant with posttransplant cyclophosphamide. The receptors derive from a female patient aged 30 to 45 who received an allogeneic stem cell transplant from an unrelated donor, was CMV-positive, and had acute and chronic GVHD. Some T cells may be supplied by the graft donor.

Many counts were recorded for this clone. The gene calls are TRBV12-5 and TRBJ2-5, with D tentatively TRBD2 (6 bases). The germline CDR1 and CDR2 sequences are LGHNT and FRNRAP. The CDR3 covers 15 residues. The V end was cut by 0 bases, the J end by 1 base, with 9 bases between. The CDR3 is CASGLVYGGQETQYF. Here the CDR3 DNA reads TGTGCTAGTGGTTTGGTATACGGGGGCCAAGAGACCCAGTACTTC.

Ten or more counts support this clone. The CDR3 protein is CASSRHIAGEPSYEQYF. The CDR3 nucleotides read TGCGCCAGCAGTCGACATATAGCGGGAGAGCCCTCTTACGAGCAGTACTTC. The V and J genes are TRBV5-1 and TRBJ2-7, with 9 bases identical to TRBD2. Germline values: CDR1 SGHRS, CDR2 YFSETQ. The CDR3 has 17 residues. V trimming: 5 bases; J trimming: 4 bases; junction bases outside the gene matches: 16.

At least ten counts were recorded for this clone. The rearrangement links TRBV6-1 to TRBJ1-4; TRBD1 matches at 9 bases. Germline CDR1 reads MNHNS; CDR2 reads SASEGT. The ends lost 7 bases at V and 11 bases at J; junction bases unmatched: 14. The length of the CDR3 is 15 residues. CDR3 coding DNA: TGTGCCAGCATTCTTATTAAGGGACAGGGCCATAAACTGTTTTTT. This gives the protein CASILIKGQGHKLFF.

At least ten counts were recorded for this clone. The CDR3 sequence: CASSSLGLISGNTIYF. Written as DNA, the CDR3 is TGTGCCAGCAGTTCCCTCGGACTGATCTCTGGAAACACCATATATTTT. The chain is built from TRBV6-5 and TRBJ1-3, with D unclear. Germline CDR1 and CDR2: MNHEY and SVGAGI. The CDR3 consists of 16 residues. Deletions cut 4 bases from V and 0 bases from J, with 13 bases between.

Within the sample, this clone is medium-sized. The J gene is TRBJ1-1, the V gene TRBV7-3; D remains unclear. The CDR3 is 13 amino acids. Germline CDR1 reads SGHTA; CDR2 reads FQGTGA. Trimming took off 5 bases at V and 1 base at J, with 8 bases between the two ends. CDR3 nucleotide sequence: TGTGCCAGCAGCCAAGGAGGGAACACTGAAGCTTTCTTT. Protein product: CASSQGGNTEAFF.

Remarks on this clone: Being one base from a much bigger clone, this may be a read error. J is TRBJ2-3 and V is TRBV30; 8 nucleotides line up with TRBD1. Germline V CDR1 and CDR2: GTSNPN, SVGIG (reference sequence). The CDR3 spans 13 residues. Losses at the gene ends were 5 bases for V and 4 bases for J; bases not matched to a gene: 5. CDR3 residues: CAWGPGQADTQYF. The CDR3 region has the DNA TGTGCCTGGGGCCCGGGACAGGCAGATACGCAGTATTTT.

This clone was observed a handful of times. The V and J genes are TRBV6-5 and TRBJ1-6; 7 nucleotides line up with TRBD1. This CDR3 is 16 amino acids long. CDR1 is MNHEY and CDR2 is SVGAGI in the germline V gene. V gave up 4 bases and J gave up 7 bases; unmatched junction bases: 10. The CDR3 sequence is CASSFLVRDSNSPLHF. CDR3 sequence (DNA): TGTGCCAGCAGTTTCCTCGTACGGGACAGCAATTCACCCCTCCACTTT.

This clone was picked up many times. The identical CDR3 is also encoded by other nucleotide sequences in the sample. V and J are TRBV7-9 and TRBJ2-2, with D unclear. This CDR3 comprises 15 residues. Per the germline V gene, CDR1 is SEHNR and CDR2 is FQNEAQ (reference sequence). V lost 1 base, J lost 2 bases, and 8 bases lay in between. The CDR3 bases are TGTGCCAGCAGCTTAGTCAACAGCAACACCGGGGAGCTGTTTTTT. It translates to CASSLVNSNTGELFF.

This clone was detected ten times or more. This chain links TRBV15 with TRBJ2-3; 7 bases match TRBD1. The CDR3 contains 16 residues. V lost 1 base, J lost 2 bases, and 6 bases stayed unmatched. Germline V gene sequence: CDR1 LNHNV, CDR2 YYDKDF (reference sequence). Written as DNA, the CDR3 is TGTGCCACCAGCAGAGGCCGGGACAGAATCACAGATACGCAGTATTTT. It translates to CATSRGRDRITDTQYF. The entire variable domain, with the rest obtained from reference TRBV15 and TRBJ2-3, is as follows: DAMVIQNPRYQVTQFGKPVTLSCSQTLNHNVMYWYQQKSSQAPKLLFHYYDKDFNNEADTPDNFQSRRPNTSFCFLDIRSPGLGDTAMYLCATSRGRDRITDTQYFGPGTRLTVL.

The sample holds many counts of this clone. This chain uses TRBV5-1 with TRBJ2-5; 14 bases are shared with TRBD2. The CDR3 covers 17 residues. Per the germline V gene, CDR1 is SGHRS and CDR2 is YFSETQ. Trimming took 4 bases from V and 4 from J; bases not matched to a gene: 9. This CDR3 reads CASSTRLAGGPVETQYF. CDR3 bases: TGCGCCAGCAGCACTAGACTAGCGGGAGGGCCGGTAGAGACCCAGTACTTC. Variable domain in full (rest from reference TRBV5-1 and TRBJ2-5): KAGVTQTPRYLIKTRGQQVTLSCSPISGHRSVSWYQQTPGQGLQFLFEYFSETQRNKGNFPGRFSGRQFSNSRSEMNVSTLELGDSALYLCASSTRLAGGPVETQYFGPGTRLLVL.

This clone was detected many times. The sample contains more than one DNA sequence encoding this CDR3. V usage is TRBV19 and J usage is TRBJ2-5; tentatively, D is TRBD1 (5 bases). The V gene lost 1 base and the J gene lost 2 bases, with 8 bases spanning the gap. Germline V gene sequence: CDR1 LNHDA, CDR2 SQIVND (reference sequence). The CDR3 has 14 residues. The CDR3 region has the DNA TGTGCCAGTAGTATAGGAAGGGGACAAGAGACCCAGTACTTC. This gives the protein CASSIGRGQETQYF.

This clone was counted at least ten times. This sequence joins TRBV5-3 and TRBJ2-1; 10 positions agree with TRBD2. TRBV5-3 qualifies as an ORF whose function is uncertain. With V trimmed by 5 bases and J by 7 bases, 12 bases remained unmatched. This CDR3 contains 16 residues. The CDR3 nucleotides are TGTGCCAGAAGTATAAGCGGGAGGGCTCGACGGAATGAGCAGTTCTTC. Translated, it gives CARSISGRARRNEQFF.

The sample holds many counts of this clone. The V and J genes are TRBV27 and TRBJ2-7; 12 nucleotides line up with TRBD2. Germline V gene lookup returns CDR1 MNHEY and CDR2 SMNVEV (reference sequence). V shed 6 bases and J 4 bases; nucleotides not matched to a gene: 4. This CDR3 has 14 amino acids. CDR3 in amino acids: CASRGLAGTYEQYF. CDR3 nucleotides: TGTGCCAGCAGGGGACTAGCGGGTACGTACGAGCAGTACTTC.

This clone was observed at least ten times. The chain uses TRBV11-2 and TRBJ2-7, with 8 bases lining up with TRBD2. Germline loops: CDR1 SGHAT, CDR2 FQNNGV. This CDR3 is built from 15 residues. With V trimmed by 4 bases and J by 0 bases, 5 bases remained unmatched. The CDR3 sequence: CASSYLAGSSYEQYF. The DNA for the CDR3 is TGTGCCAGCAGCTACTTAGCGGGGAGCTCCTACGAGCAGTACTTC.

This clone was detected ten times or more. This CDR3 is CASSLAGGEQYF. Here the CDR3 DNA reads TGTGCCAGCAGCTTGGCCGGAGGCGAGCAGTACTTC. V is TRBV11-3 and J is TRBJ2-7; a possible D gene is TRBD2 (5 bases). Germline V gene lookup returns CDR1 SGHNT and CDR2 YENEEA. CDR3 length: 12 amino acids. Trimming took 3 bases from V and 6 from J, leaving 9 bases between them.

This clone was counted at least ten times. The chain links TRBV6-5 to TRBJ2-7, with TRBD2 matching over 10 bases. V shed 4 bases, J shed 5 bases, and the junction held 8 bases outside the gene matches. The CDR3 spans 15 residues. Germline assignment: CDR1 MNHEY and CDR2 SVGAGI. CDR3 loop: CASSSPLAGDNEQYF. CDR3 nucleotides: TGTGCCAGCAGTTCCCCCCTAGCGGGAGACAACGAGCAGTACTTC.

This clone was detected many times. V gene TRBV29-1 combines with J gene TRBJ2-1; D gene ambiguous. Trimming pared 8 bases from V and 0 bases from J, leaving 14 bases between. The CDR3 is 14 amino acids. The V gene's germline CDR1 is SQVTM and CDR2 ANQGSEA. The CDR3 region has the DNA TGCAGCCATTACTTCTTTTCCTCCTACAATGAGCAGTTCTTC. Translation gives CSHYFFSSYNEQFF.

This clone was found many times. The chain joins TRBV30 to TRBJ2-7; TRBD1 matches at 8 bases. CDR1 is GTSNPN, CDR2 SVGIG, per germline (reference sequence). The V gene end was trimmed by 8 bases and the J gene end by 4 bases; junction bases not matched to a gene: 10. The CDR3 loop spans 13 amino acids. The DNA of the CDR3 is TGTGCCCGGTCGGAGACAGGGGTTTACGAGCAGTACTTC. Translation: CARSETGVYEQYF.

The table lists this clone with many counts. The V gene is TRBV6-6, the J gene TRBJ1-5; 7 nucleotides match TRBD1. The CDR3 is 13 amino acids. V gave up 8 bases and J gave up 3 bases; unmatched junction bases: 4. Per germline, CDR1 MNHNY and CDR2 SVGAGI (reference sequence). The CDR3 DNA is TGTGCCAGCCTTGACAGGGTCAATCAGCCCCAGCATTTT. It encodes CASLDRVNQPQHF.

This clone has a count of ten or more. This chain links TRBV2 with TRBJ2-2; 7 bases fit TRBD1. V trimming: 3 bases; J trimming: 5 bases; junction bases outside the gene matches: 6. CDR1 and CDR2 (germline): SNHLY, FYNNEI. This CDR3 comprises 15 residues. CDR3 in DNA: TGTGCCAGCAGTGACCGGACAGGCGGAACCGGGGAGCTGTTTTTT. It encodes CASSDRTGGTGELFF.

The genes are TRBV27 and TRBJ2-5, with D possibly being TRBD2 (7 bases). CDR3 length: 14 amino acids. V was clipped by 3 bases and J by 3 bases, with 11 bases between them. Germline values: CDR1 MNHEY, CDR2 SMNVEV (reference sequence). The CDR3 region has the DNA TGTGCCAGCAGTTTTGGGGGGGCTGAAGAGACCCAGTACTTC. This encodes CASSFGGAEETQYF.

This clone was picked up many times. The chain combines TRBV5-1 with TRBJ1-2; D not certain. The CDR3 has 12 residues. The V gene lost 1 base and the J gene lost 8 bases, with 9 bases spanning the gap. The germline CDR1 and CDR2 sequences are SGHRS and YFSETQ. The CDR3 sequence is CASSLYGVGYTF. Written as DNA, the CDR3 is TGCGCCAGCAGCTTGTACGGGGTGGGCTACACCTTC. The full variable domain, its missing parts supplied by reference TRBV5-1 and TRBJ1-2, is KAGVTQTPRYLIKTRGQQVTLSCSPISGHRSVSWYQQTPGQGLQFLFEYFSETQRNKGNFPGRFSGRQFSNSRSEMNVSTLELGDSALYLCASSLYGVGYTFGSGTRLTVV.

In its sample, this clone is medium-sized. The gene calls are TRBV6-1 and TRBJ2-2; D unresolved. Germline CDR1 reads MNHNS; CDR2 reads SASEGT. This CDR3 region has 13 residues. V lost 1 base, J lost 7 bases, and 7 bases lay in between. CDR3 in DNA: TGTGCCAGCAGTGAAGGAGGAGTCGGGGAGCTGTTTTTT. Its protein product is CASSEGGVGELFF.

Ten or more counts support this clone. V is TRBV30 and J is TRBJ1-3; TRBD1 aligns across 8 bases. The CDR3 is 15 residues long. Germline CDR1 GTSNPN, CDR2 SVGIG (reference sequence). Trimming took 2 bases from V and 4 from J; bases not matched to a gene: 7. The CDR3, as DNA: TGTGCCTGGAGTTACAGGGGGGTGTGGGGAAACACCATATATTTT. It encodes CAWSYRGVWGNTIYF.

This clone was recorded many times. This chain links TRBV27 with TRBJ2-1; TRBD1 agrees at 10 bases. The J segment lost 4 bases and the V segment lost 8 bases, leaving 2 bases of the junction unmatched. The CDR3 is 13 amino acids. CDR1 is MNHEY and CDR2 is SMNVEV in the germline V gene (reference sequence). CDR3 amino acids: CASRGQGYNEQFF. The CDR3 region has the DNA TGTGCCAGCCGGGGACAGGGGTACAATGAGCAGTTCTTC.

This clone appeared many times. The chain joins TRBV9 to TRBJ1-4; TRBD1 might be the D (6 bases). Trimming left V 4 bases short and J 7 bases short, with 14 bases between. Germline-derived CDR1 and CDR2 are SGDLS and YYNGEE. The CDR3 runs 14 residues. The DNA of the CDR3 is TGTGCCAGCAGCCCGCAGGGGTGGGGTGAAAAACTGTTTTTT. The encoded protein is CASSPQGWGEKLFF.

This clone was counted at least ten times. This chain links TRBV7-2 with TRBJ2-3; possible D gene TRBD1, 6 bases. Germline V gives CDR1 SGHTA, CDR2 FQGNSA. Trimming took off 3 bases at V and 4 bases at J, with 14 bases between the two ends. This CDR3 region has 15 residues. DNA of the CDR3: TGTGCCAGCAGCTTCACAGGGATTGGTCCAGATACGCAGTATTTT. Its translation is CASSFTGIGPDTQYF. Based on the CDR3 plus reference TRBV7-2 and TRBJ2-3, the full variable domain is GAGVSQSPSNKVTEKGKDVELRCDPISGHTALYWYRQSLGQGLEFLIYFQGNSAPDKSGLPSDRFSAERTGGSVSTLTIQRTQQEDSAVYLCASSFTGIGPDTQYFGPGTRLTVL.

This clone came up many times. This chain uses TRBV19 with TRBJ2-7; weak D call: TRBD1 (6 bases). The CDR3 has 14 residues. The V end was cut by 3 bases, the J end by 5 bases, with 14 bases between. In germline, CDR1 is LNHDA, CDR2 SQIVND (reference sequence). DNA for the CDR3: TGTGCCAGTAGTATTCTGGGGGCATGGAACGAGCAGTACTTC. It encodes CASSILGAWNEQYF. Supplemented by reference TRBV19 and TRBJ2-7, the full variable domain reads DGGITQSPKYLFRKEGQNVTLSCEQNLNHDAMYWYRQDPGQGLRLIYYSQIVNDFQKGDIAEGYSVSREKKESFPLTVTSAQKNPTAFYLCASSILGAWNEQYFGPGTRLTVT.

This clone was seen ten or more times. The V gene is TRBV6-1, the J gene TRBJ2-3; weak D call: TRBD2 (6 bases). The CDR3 is made up of 15 amino acids. In germline, CDR1 is MNHNS, CDR2 SASEGT. Deletions cut 3 bases from V and 2 bases from J, with 12 bases between. The CDR3 reads CASSEFGRDTDTQYF. DNA for the CDR3: TGTGCCAGCAGTGAGTTCGGGCGGGACACAGATACGCAGTATTTT.

This clone has at least ten counts. The rearrangement links TRBV7-2 to TRBJ2-1; D not certain. The germline V gene has CDR1 SGHTA and CDR2 FQGNSA. This CDR3 has 13 residues. Between the trimmed V and J ends, which lost 2 bases and 8 bases, there was a span of 10 bases. The CDR3 nucleotides read TGTGCCAGCAGCTTATTGGGCGTCGATGAGCAGTTCTTC. Translating gives CASSLLGVDEQFF.

In this sample, this clone turned up many times. V usage is TRBV19 and J usage is TRBJ1-1; TRBD1 matches at 11 bases. J was trimmed by 3 bases and V by 5 bases; bases with no gene match: 5. The CDR3 length is 15 residues. CDR1 is LNHDA and CDR2 is SQIVND in the germline V gene (reference sequence). The CDR3 bases are TGTGCCAGTAGTCCCCTGGGACAGGGGGACACTGAAGCTTTCTTT. It translates to CASSPLGQGDTEAFF.

This clone is deemed medium-sized (0.01 to 0.1%). The CDR3 reads CASSRTSSGGTGELFF. The CDR3 DNA is TGCGCCAGCAGCCGGACCTCTAGCGGGGGTACCGGGGAGCTGTTTTTT. The V call is TRBV4-1, the J call TRBJ2-2; TRBD2 matches 10 bases. This CDR3 region has 16 residues. V lost 4 bases to trimming and J lost 5 bases; unmatched junction nucleotides: 7. From germline, CDR1 is MGHRA and CDR2 YSYEKL.